The 31 T cell receptor beta chains listed next were all sequenced from one sample in a study of human T cells and chemical hapten exposure. MiXCR, run by TCRdb on the RACE reads, gives a single entry per CDR3 protein. Among some 350,000 distinct CDR3 sequences, roughly 6.3% were seen once, and the ten largest hold approximately 5.4%. The time point is: patch test 2, 6 weeks after DPC sensitization. Treatment described: therapeutic diphenylcyclopropenone sensitization with weekly scalp DPC. The sequencing here drew on whole blood, taken in connection with sensitization to the hapten diphenylcyclopropenone (DPC). All receptors come from a woman younger than 30 with alopecia areata. Some clones in this sample may be carry-over from other donors' samples.

The chain is built from TRBV21-1 and TRBJ1-1; the table's TRBD1 call for D was not verified on the DNA. TRBV21-1 is reported as a pseudogene. CDR3 length equals 13 residues. The CDR3 is CASIPRGGTEAFF. CDR3 nucleotide sequence: TGTGCCAGCATCCCAAGAGGGGGTACTGAAGCTTTCTTT.

This clonotype was seen ten or more times. The V gene is TRBV6-6, the J gene TRBJ1-5, with a weak D call TRBD1 (5 bases). CDR1 and CDR2 (germline): MNHNY, SVGAGI (reference sequence). The CDR3 consists of 16 residues. The V gene lost 5 bases and the J gene lost 1 base, with 15 bases spanning the gap. In DNA, the CDR3 is TGTGCCAGCAGTCCCCAGGCCCCAGGGAGCAATCAGCCCCAGCATTTT. Translating gives CASSPQAPGSNQPQHF.

V usage is TRBV29-1 and J usage is TRBJ2-7, with 13 bases fitting TRBD2. V trimming: 4 bases; J trimming: 0 bases; junction bases outside the gene matches: 3. CDR1 and CDR2 from the germline V gene are SQVTM and ANQGSEA. This CDR3 is built from 15 residues. In DNA form, the CDR3 reads TGCAGCGTTGCAGGGACTAGCGGGGTCTCCTACGAGCAGTACTTC. It encodes CSVAGTSGVSYEQYF.

This clonotype was seen a handful of times. The chain employs TRBV7-9 and TRBJ2-3; D is unclear. The CDR3 is 14 amino acids. In germline, CDR1 is SEHNR, CDR2 FQNEAQ (reference sequence). Trimming took 0 bases from V and 3 from J, leaving 7 bases between them. Here the CDR3 reads CASSLASLTDTQYF. The CDR3 DNA reads TGTGCCAGCAGCTTAGCGTCTCTTACAGATACGCAGTATTTT.

The V and J genes are TRBV20-1 and TRBJ1-1; possibly TRBD1 for D (5 bases). Per the germline V gene, CDR1 is DFQATT and CDR2 is SNEGSKA (reference sequence). CDR3 size: 13 residues. Deletions cut 6 bases from V and 1 base from J, with 12 bases between. The CDR3 protein is CSADTGENTEAFF. CDR3 sequence (DNA): TGCAGTGCCGACACAGGCGAGAACACTGAAGCTTTCTTT.

The chain carries TRBV6-5 and TRBJ1-6, with D tentatively TRBD1 (5 bases). The CDR3 is made up of 15 amino acids. V was cut by 0 bases and J by 8 bases, with 11 bases left in between. Germline V gene lookup returns CDR1 MNHEY and CDR2 SVGAGI. The CDR3 loop is CASSYSSQGDSPLHF. DNA of the CDR3: TGTGCCAGCAGTTACTCGAGCCAGGGCGATTCACCCCTCCACTTT.

This clonotype appeared many times. V is TRBV18 and J is TRBJ1-5; perhaps TRBD1 as D (6 bases). The CDR3 extends over 13 amino acids. Trimming cost V 4 bases and J 6 bases, with 10 bases left between them. Germline CDR1 is KGHSH and CDR2 is LQKENI. The DNA for the CDR3 is TGTGCCAGCTCACTGGGGGGGGCTCAGCCCCAGCATTTT. This codes for CASSLGGAQPQHF.

This clonotype was seen a handful of times. V gene TRBV29-1 combines with J gene TRBJ2-1; no clear D gene. Germline V gene lookup returns CDR1 SQVTM and CDR2 ANQGSEA. This CDR3 region has 12 residues. With 7 bases removed from V and 6 bases from J, the gap between germline ends came to 13 bases. The DNA of the CDR3 is TGCAGCGCAAGAGCAAGGAGCAATGAGCAGTTCTTC. As protein: CSARARSNEQFF.

This clonotype was seen more than once but under ten times. The rearrangement links TRBV15 to TRBJ2-4; the D is unclear. The CDR3 extends over 11 amino acids. Trimming stripped 5 bases from V and 8 bases from J, with 7 bases between. CDR1 is LNHNV, CDR2 YYDKDF, per germline (reference sequence). Written as DNA, the CDR3 is TGTGCCACCAGCCGATGGGACATTCAGTACTTC. Amino acid sequence: CATSRWDIQYF.

About this clonotype itself: A single base separates this from a much larger clone, so it may be a read error. This chain uses TRBV5-1 with TRBJ1-3; tentatively, D is TRBD1 (6 bases). Germline-derived CDR1 and CDR2 are SGHRS and YFSETQ. The CDR3 has 14 residues. CDR3 DNA sequence: TGCGCCAGCAGCTGGGACAACTCTGGAAAAACCATATATTTT. Translated: CASSWDNSGKTIYF.

This rearrangement joins TRBV29-1 to TRBJ2-7; D gene unclear. CDR3 length equals 15 residues. V was shortened by 1 base and J by 2 bases, with 15 bases between the two germline ends. Germline loops: CDR1 SQVTM, CDR2 ANQGSEA. CDR3 bases: TGCAGCGTTGAAGGCGGCACGGTGGAGCCCTACGAGCAGTACTTC. Amino acids: CSVEGGTVEPYEQYF.

This clonotype was detected a few times. The chain employs TRBV2 and TRBJ1-1, with TRBD1 matching 11 bases. Germline values: CDR1 SNHLY, CDR2 FYNNEI. CDR3 length: 17 residues. Trimming cost V 7 bases and J 1 base; bases outside gene matches: 11. CDR3 sequence: CASIPGGQGDSNTEAFF. CDR3 DNA sequence: TGTGCCAGCATCCCGGGGGGACAGGGGGATTCGAACACTGAAGCTTTCTTT.

This clonotype was found a few times. This chain's CDR3 is CSALPEGGPGTGELFF. For the CDR3, the DNA is TGCAGTGCTCTCCCGGAGGGGGGGCCGGGAACCGGGGAGCTGTTTTTT. This chain joins TRBV20-1 and TRBJ2-2; a weak D match, TRBD2 (7 bases). Per germline, CDR1 DFQATT and CDR2 SNEGSKA (reference sequence). The CDR3 is made up of 16 amino acids. V was pared by 5 bases and J by 5 bases, with 21 bases between.

This clonotype has only a few counts. The chain uses TRBV2 and TRBJ2-2; TRBD1 matches at 8 bases. Germline V gives CDR1 SNHLY, CDR2 FYNNEI. The CDR3 has 14 amino acids. Trimming at V came to 7 bases and at J to 5 bases, leaving 6 bases not matched to a gene. CDR3 DNA sequence: TGTGCCAGCAAGGCGACAGGGGTTACCGGGGAGCTGTTTTTT. It codes for CASKATGVTGELFF.

The genes are TRBV4-1 and TRBJ1-1; TRBD1 is a possible D gene (5 bases). The CDR3 runs 15 residues. Germline V gene data show CDR1 as MGHRA and CDR2 as YSYEKL. Trimming pared 6 bases from V and 1 base from J, leaving 15 bases between. CDR3 DNA sequence: TGCGCCAGCAGGCATTTGGGGACGGCGAACACTGAAGCTTTCTTT. Its protein product is CASRHLGTANTEAFF.

This clonotype was observed many times. The CDR3 sequence is CASSLGLDATETQYF. The CDR3 DNA reads as TGCGCCAGCAGCTTGGGACTAGATGCTACTGAGACCCAGTACTTC. This rearrangement joins TRBV5-1 to TRBJ2-5; perhaps TRBD2 as D (6 bases). Trimming stripped 0 bases from V and 5 bases from J, with 14 bases between. The CDR3 has 15 amino acids. The germline V gene encodes CDR1 SGHRS and CDR2 YFSETQ.

The chain combines TRBV7-3 with TRBJ2-2; no clear D. Germline CDR1 SGHTA, CDR2 FQGTGA. V lost 5 bases to trimming and J lost 6 bases, with 10 bases between them. CDR3 length equals 13 residues. The CDR3 sequence is CASSPGQSGELFF. The CDR3 region has the DNA TGTGCCAGCAGCCCCGGCCAATCCGGGGAGCTGTTTTTT.

Details on this clonotype: The final CDR3 position lacks the conserved phenylalanine or tryptophan, pointing to a likely read error. No DNA is shown, since the ends of the CDR3 on it are uncertain; the CDR3 is the one TCRdb lists. The chain couples TRBV5-6 to TRBJ1-1; TRBD1 was called by the table and not checked on the DNA. The CDR3 has 12 residues if both end residues are counted. Germline loops: CDR1 SGHDT, CDR2 YYEEEE. The CDR3 here is CASSLVTGEELS.

In this sample, this clonotype turned up many times. The rearrangement joins TRBV6-6 to TRBJ1-6, with D possibly matching TRBD1 (5 bases). CDR1 and CDR2 from the germline V gene are MNHNY and SVGAGI (reference sequence). CDR3 length equals 15 residues. V lost 3 bases, J lost 5 bases, and 11 bases lay in between. The CDR3: CASSYDRGHNSPLHF. For the CDR3, the DNA is TGTGCCAGCAGTTATGATAGGGGACATAATTCACCCCTCCACTTT.

The rearrangement joins TRBV5-1 to TRBJ2-3; 11 bases align to TRBD2. From germline, CDR1 is SGHRS and CDR2 YFSETQ. V lost 4 bases, J lost 3 bases, and 7 bases stayed unmatched. The CDR3 totals 16 residues. The CDR3 loop is CASSLRPSGGTDTQYF. The DNA of the CDR3 is TGCGCCAGCAGCCTGAGGCCTAGCGGGGGGACAGATACGCAGTATTTT.

A few counts support this clonotype. The genes are TRBV6-5 and TRBJ1-1, with a tentative D call TRBD1 (6 bases). The CDR3 totals 14 residues. Germline lookup yields CDR1 MNHEY and CDR2 SVGAGI. Trimming removed 5 bases at V and 0 bases at J, with 10 bases between. The CDR3: CASSPTGLNTEAFF. DNA of the CDR3: TGTGCCAGCAGTCCGACAGGTTTGAACACTGAAGCTTTCTTT.

This clonotype was detected only a few times. This rearrangement joins TRBV3-1 to TRBJ1-5; the D gene is possibly TRBD1 (5 bases). The CDR3 covers 15 residues. Germline CDR1 and CDR2: LGHDT and YNNKEL (reference sequence). With 1 base removed from V and 5 bases from J, the gap between germline ends came to 12 bases. CDR3 amino acids: CASSQVPTGDQPQHF. Here the CDR3 DNA reads TGTGCCAGCAGCCAAGTGCCGACGGGGGATCAGCCCCAGCATTTT.

This clonotype occurred many times. The gene calls are TRBV6-4 and TRBJ2-1, with 8 bases matching TRBD2. CDR3 length equals 16 residues. Germline V gives CDR1 MRHNA, CDR2 SNTAGT. Trimming at V came to 6 bases and at J to 5 bases, leaving 12 bases not matched to a gene. CDR3 sequence reads: CASSEGGGGTNNEQFF. CDR3 sequence (DNA): TGTGCCAGCAGCGAAGGAGGCGGGGGGACGAACAATGAGCAGTTCTTC.

This clonotype has more than one count but fewer than ten. The chain couples TRBV6-5 to TRBJ1-6; possibly TRBD1 for D (6 bases). CDR1 and CDR2 (germline): MNHEY, SVGAGI. The V gene lost 6 bases and the J gene lost 4 bases, with 19 bases spanning the gap. The CDR3 has 17 amino acids. CDR3 amino acids: CASRPLEQGIYNSPLHF. In DNA form, the CDR3 reads TGTGCCAGCAGGCCTCTGGAACAGGGCATTTATAATTCACCCCTCCACTTT.

This chain joins TRBV24-1 and TRBJ1-2; D uncertain. The length of the CDR3 is 12 residues. Germline assignment: CDR1 KGHDR and CDR2 SFDVKD. The V end was cut by 3 bases, the J end by 5 bases, with 6 bases between. The CDR3 sequence: CATSDPQYGYTF. The CDR3, as DNA: TGTGCCACCAGTGATCCCCAATATGGCTACACCTTC.

This clonotype came up many times. The CDR3 sequence is CASRGQGKNTEAFF. The DNA for the CDR3 is TGCGCCAGCAGGGGACAGGGGAAGAACACTGAAGCTTTCTTT. V and J are TRBV5-1 and TRBJ1-1; TRBD1 matches at 10 bases. Germline V gives CDR1 SGHRS, CDR2 YFSETQ. This CDR3 is 14 amino acids long. J was trimmed by 1 base and V by 5 bases; bases with no gene match: 2.

This clonotype was counted between two and nine times. The genes are TRBV4-1 and TRBJ2-1; tentative D call: TRBD1 (6 bases). Germline V gene sequence: CDR1 MGHRA, CDR2 YSYEKL. V gave up 0 bases and J gave up 2 bases, with 14 bases separating them. CDR3 length equals 17 residues. CDR3 in DNA: TGCGCCAGCAGCCAAGATAGAACAGGGATAACCTACAATGAGCAGTTCTTC. Its protein is CASSQDRTGITYNEQFF.

This clonotype occurred a few times. In nucleotides, the CDR3 is TGCAGCGAGCAGGGGGCGAATGGCGAGCAGTACTTC. This translates into CSEQGANGEQYF. This sequence joins TRBV29-1 and TRBJ2-7, with 8 bases aligning to TRBD1. The CDR3 length is 12 residues. V lost 7 bases to trimming and J lost 6 bases; unmatched junction nucleotides: 8. CDR1 is SQVTM and CDR2 is ANQGSEA in the germline V gene.

This clonotype was recorded many times. The CDR3 coding sequence is TGTGCCAGCAGTGCCGTTCAGGAGGCTTATGGCTACACCTTC. It specifies CASSAVQEAYGYTF. The chain combines TRBV6-5 with TRBJ1-2, with no clear D. V dropped 5 bases and J dropped 5 bases, with 15 bases sitting between them. Looked up from germline, CDR1 is MNHEY and CDR2 is SVGAGI. This CDR3 region has 14 residues.

The chain combines TRBV2 with TRBJ2-1; D call uncertain. V was clipped by 6 bases and J by 5 bases, with 2 bases between them. This CDR3 is 10 amino acids long. Germline V gene data show CDR1 as SNHLY and CDR2 as FYNNEI. CDR3 DNA sequence: TGTGCCAGCAGAAACAATGAGCAGTTCTTC. Translation: CASRNNEQFF.

The chain joins TRBV6-1 to TRBJ2-3; D is ambiguous. V was cut by 1 base and J by 6 bases, with 11 bases left in between. The CDR3 sequence is 14 residues long. Germline lookup yields CDR1 MNHNS and CDR2 SASEGT. CDR3 residues: CASSEGLSSDTQYF. CDR3 DNA sequence: TGTGCCAGCAGTGAAGGGCTAAGCAGCGATACGCAGTATTTT.